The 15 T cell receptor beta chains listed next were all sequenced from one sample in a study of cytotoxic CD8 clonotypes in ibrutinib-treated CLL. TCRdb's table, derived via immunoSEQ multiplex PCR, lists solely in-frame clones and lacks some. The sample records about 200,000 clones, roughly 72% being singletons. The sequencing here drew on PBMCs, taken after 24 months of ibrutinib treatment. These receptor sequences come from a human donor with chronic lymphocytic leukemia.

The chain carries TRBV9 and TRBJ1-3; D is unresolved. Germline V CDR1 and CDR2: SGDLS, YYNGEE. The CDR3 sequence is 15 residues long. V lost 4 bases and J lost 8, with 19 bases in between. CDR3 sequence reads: CASSSGRSTRDTIYF. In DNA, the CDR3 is TGTGCCAGCAGCTCGGGCAGGTCGACGAGGGACACCATATATTTT.

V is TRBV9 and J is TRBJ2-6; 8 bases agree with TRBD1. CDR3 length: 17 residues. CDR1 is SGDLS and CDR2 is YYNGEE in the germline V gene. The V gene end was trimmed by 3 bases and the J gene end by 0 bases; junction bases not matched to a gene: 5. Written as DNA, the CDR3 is TGTGCCAGCAGCGCCGGGACAGGACTCTCTGGGGCCAACGTCCTGACTTTC. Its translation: CASSAGTGLSGANVLTF.

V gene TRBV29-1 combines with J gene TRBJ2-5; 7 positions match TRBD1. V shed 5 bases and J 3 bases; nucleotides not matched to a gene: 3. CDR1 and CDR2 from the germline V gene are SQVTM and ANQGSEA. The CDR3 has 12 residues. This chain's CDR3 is CSVLDREETQYF. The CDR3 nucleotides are TGCAGCGTTTTAGACAGGGAAGAGACCCAGTACTTC.

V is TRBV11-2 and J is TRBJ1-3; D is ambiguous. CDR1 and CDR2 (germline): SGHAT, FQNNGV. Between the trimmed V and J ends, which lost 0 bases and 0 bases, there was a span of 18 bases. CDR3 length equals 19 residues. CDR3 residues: CASSLDSIRGLYSGNTIYF. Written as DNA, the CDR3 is TGTGCCAGCAGCTTAGATTCGATTAGAGGTCTCTACTCTGGAAACACCATATATTTT.

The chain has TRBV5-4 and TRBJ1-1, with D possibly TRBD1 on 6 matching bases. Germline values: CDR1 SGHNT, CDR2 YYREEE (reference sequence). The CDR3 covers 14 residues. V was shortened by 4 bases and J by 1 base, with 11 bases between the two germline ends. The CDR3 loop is CASSPRTANTEAFF. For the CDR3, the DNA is TGTGCCAGCAGCCCCCGGACAGCGAACACTGAAGCTTTCTTT.

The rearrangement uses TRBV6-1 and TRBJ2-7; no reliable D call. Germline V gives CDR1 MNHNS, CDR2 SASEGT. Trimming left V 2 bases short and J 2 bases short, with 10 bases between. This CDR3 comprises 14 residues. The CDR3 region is CASSESLGPYEQYF. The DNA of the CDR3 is TGTGCCAGCAGTGAATCTTTGGGTCCCTACGAGCAGTACTTC.

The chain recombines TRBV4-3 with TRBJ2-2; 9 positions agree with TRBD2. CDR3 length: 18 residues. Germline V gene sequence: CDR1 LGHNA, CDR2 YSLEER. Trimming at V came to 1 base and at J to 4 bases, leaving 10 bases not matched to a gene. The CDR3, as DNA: TGCGCCAGCAGCCAAGCCCCCTTGACTAGCGGACCCACCGGGGAGCTGTTTTTT. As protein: CASSQAPLTSGPTGELFF.

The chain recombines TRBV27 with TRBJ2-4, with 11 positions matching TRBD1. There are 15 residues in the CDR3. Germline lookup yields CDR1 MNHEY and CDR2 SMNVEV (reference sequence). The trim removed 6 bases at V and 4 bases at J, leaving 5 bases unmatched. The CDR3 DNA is TGTGCCAGCAGCTTAGGGACAGGGGGTAAAAACATTCAGTACTTC. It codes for CASSLGTGGKNIQYF.

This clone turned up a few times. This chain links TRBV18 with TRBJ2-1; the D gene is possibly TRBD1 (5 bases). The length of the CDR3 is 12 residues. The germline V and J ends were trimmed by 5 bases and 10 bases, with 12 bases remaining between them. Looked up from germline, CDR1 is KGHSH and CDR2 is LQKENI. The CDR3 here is CASSTRGYEQFF. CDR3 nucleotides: TGTGCCAGCTCAACAAGGGGATACGAGCAGTTCTTC.

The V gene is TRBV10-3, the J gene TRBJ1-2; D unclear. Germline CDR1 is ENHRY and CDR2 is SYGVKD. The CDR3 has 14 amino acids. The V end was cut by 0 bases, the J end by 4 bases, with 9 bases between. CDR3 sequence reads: CAISESIGRYGYTF. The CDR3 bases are TGTGCCATCAGTGAGTCGATAGGGCGCTATGGCTACACCTTC.

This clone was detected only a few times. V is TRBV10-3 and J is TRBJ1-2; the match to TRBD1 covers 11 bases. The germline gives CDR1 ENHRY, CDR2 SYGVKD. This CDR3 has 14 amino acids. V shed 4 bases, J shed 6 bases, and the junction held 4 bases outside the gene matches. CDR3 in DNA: TGTGCCATCAGTGCGGGACAGGGGGTCCATGGCTACACCTTC. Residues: CAISAGQGVHGYTF.

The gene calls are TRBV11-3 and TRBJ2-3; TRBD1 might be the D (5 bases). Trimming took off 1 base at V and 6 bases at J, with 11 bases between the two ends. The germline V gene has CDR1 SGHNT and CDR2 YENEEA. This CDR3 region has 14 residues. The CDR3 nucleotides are TGTGCCAGCAGCTTAGGAAGGGGCTCGGATACGCAGTATTTT. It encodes CASSLGRGSDTQYF.

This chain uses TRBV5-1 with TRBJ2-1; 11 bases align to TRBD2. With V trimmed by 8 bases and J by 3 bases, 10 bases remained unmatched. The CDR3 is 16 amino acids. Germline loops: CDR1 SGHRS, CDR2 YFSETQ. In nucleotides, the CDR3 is TGCGCCAGTAACAGGATGGGACTAGCGGACTACAATGAGCAGTTCTTC. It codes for CASNRMGLADYNEQFF.

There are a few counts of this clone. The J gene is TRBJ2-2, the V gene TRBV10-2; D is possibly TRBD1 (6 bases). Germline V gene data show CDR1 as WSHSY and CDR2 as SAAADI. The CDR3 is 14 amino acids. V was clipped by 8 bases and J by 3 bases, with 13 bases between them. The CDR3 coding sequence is TGCGCCAGCGGATTGGGGGCTGACACCGGGGAGCTGTTTTTT. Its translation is CASGLGADTGELFF.

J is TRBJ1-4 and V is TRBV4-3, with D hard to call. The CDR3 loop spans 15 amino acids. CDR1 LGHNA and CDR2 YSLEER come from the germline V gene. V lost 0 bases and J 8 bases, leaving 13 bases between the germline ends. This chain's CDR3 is CASSQDPGLSEKLFF. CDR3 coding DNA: TGCGCCAGCAGCCAAGATCCCGGGCTTAGCGAAAAACTGTTTTTT.